This T cell receptor (beta chain) was captured by sequencing in a study of memory CD4+ T cells and cytomegalovirus serostatus. Looking at the study overall: Donors were healthy Belgian adults, 10 or so CMV seropositive and 20 to 25 seronegative. The study, taken as a whole, reports: CMV serostatus prediction reached median AUC approximately 0.95, or 0.91 with US-trained model.

J was trimmed by 0 bases and V by 3 bases; bases with no gene match: 2. CDR1 is SGHNT, CDR2 YYREEE, per germline (reference sequence). The CDR3 is 15 amino acids. Per the original data handling: After removing out-of-frame reads, around 2,000,000 distinct TCRbeta sequences remained. Libraries were prepared by immunoSEQ multiplex PCR; TCRdb keeps only in-frame clonotypes and omits some of them. The D gene and trimming were derived from the DNA, and the V and J assignments and clone size from that table. The sample has 56,000 or so clones, over 60% seen once. In the case of this clone: What it recognizes is unknown.

Single viable CD3+CD4+CD8-CD45RO+ cells were sorted as the memory CD4+ T cells. V gene TRBV5-4 combines with J gene TRBJ2-5; 10 bases are shared with TRBD1. This sequence originates from an adult in good health and CMV-seronegative. Some clones in this sample may be carry-over from other donors' samples. What was sequenced was memory CD4+ T cells from blood. The CDR3 loop reads CASSSGQGDQETQYF. The CDR3 DNA sequence: TGTGCCAGCAGCTCCGGACAGGGGGACCAAGAGACCCAGTACTTC.